This TCR beta chain appears in the sequencing data of a study of tumor-infiltrating lymphocytes in localized non-small cell lung cancer. The overall study: Patients included smokers and never-smokers with various histologies, some sampled after neoadjuvant chemotherapy. Study-wide results and limits: TCR sequencing covered a subset of patients with enough tissue. Each assay used a separate piece of the same tissue.

Some clones are missing from TCRdb's copy, which holds only in-frame ones; the method was immunoSEQ multiplex PCR. The sample records 12,000 or so clones, over 80% being singletons. Concerning this clone: Its antigen remains unknown.

The CDR3 runs 13 residues. Germline V lookup: CDR1 SGDLS, CDR2 YYNGEE. V gave up 2 bases and J gave up 3 bases, with 8 bases separating them. Specimen: lung tumor tissue. The J gene is TRBJ1-2, the V gene TRBV9; D is possibly TRBD1 (5 bases). The source is a human donor with non-small cell lung cancer. As DNA, the CDR3 is TGTGCCAGCAGCGTGTCAGGGTACTATGGCTACACCTTC. Its protein is CASSVSGYYGYTF.